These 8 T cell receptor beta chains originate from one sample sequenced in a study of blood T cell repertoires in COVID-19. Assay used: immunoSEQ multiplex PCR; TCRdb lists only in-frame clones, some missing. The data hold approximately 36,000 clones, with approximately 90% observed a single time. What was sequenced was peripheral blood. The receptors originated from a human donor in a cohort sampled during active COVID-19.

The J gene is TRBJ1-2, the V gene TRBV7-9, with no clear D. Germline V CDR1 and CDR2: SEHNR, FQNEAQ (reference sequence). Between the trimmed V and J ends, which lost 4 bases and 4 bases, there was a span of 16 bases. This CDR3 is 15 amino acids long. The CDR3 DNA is TGTGCCAGCAGCTCCGGGGAGGTGGTTGGCTATGGCTACACCTTC. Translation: CASSSGEVVGYGYTF. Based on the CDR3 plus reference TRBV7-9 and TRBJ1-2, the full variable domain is DTGVSQNPRHKITKRGQNVTFRCDPISEHNRLYWYRQTLGQGPEFLTYFQNEAQLEKSRLLSDRFSAERPKGSFSTLEIQRTEQGDSAMYLCASSSGEVVGYGYTFGSGTRLTVV.

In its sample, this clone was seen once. CDR3 nucleotide sequence: TGTGCCAGCCGTTCGACAGGGAGGGAAAAACTGTTTTTT. As protein: CASRSTGREKLFF. J is TRBJ1-4 and V is TRBV6-5, with 7 bases identical to TRBD1. V lost 8 bases to trimming and J lost 8 bases; unmatched junction nucleotides: 8. The CDR3 consists of 13 residues. CDR1 and CDR2 from the germline V gene are MNHEY and SVGAGI.

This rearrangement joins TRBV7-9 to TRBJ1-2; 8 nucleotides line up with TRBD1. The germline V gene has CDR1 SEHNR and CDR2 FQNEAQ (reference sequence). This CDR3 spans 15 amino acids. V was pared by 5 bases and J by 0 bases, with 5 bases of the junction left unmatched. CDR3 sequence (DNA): TGTGCCAGCAGCAGAGACAGGGGTTCTAACTATGGCTACACCTTC. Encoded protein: CASSRDRGSNYGYTF.

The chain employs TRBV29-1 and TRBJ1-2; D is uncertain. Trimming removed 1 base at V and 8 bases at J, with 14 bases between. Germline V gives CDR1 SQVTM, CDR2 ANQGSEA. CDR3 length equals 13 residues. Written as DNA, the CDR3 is TGCAGCGTTGAAGGGTCGGGAAATGGCGGCTACACCTTC. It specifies CSVEGSGNGGYTF.

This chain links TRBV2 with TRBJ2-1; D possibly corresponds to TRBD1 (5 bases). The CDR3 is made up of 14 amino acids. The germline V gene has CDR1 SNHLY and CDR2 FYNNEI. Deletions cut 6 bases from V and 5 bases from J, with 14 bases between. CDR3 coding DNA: TGTGCCAGCAGCGACGTGGGGCGGAACAATGAGCAGTTCTTC. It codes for CASSDVGRNNEQFF.

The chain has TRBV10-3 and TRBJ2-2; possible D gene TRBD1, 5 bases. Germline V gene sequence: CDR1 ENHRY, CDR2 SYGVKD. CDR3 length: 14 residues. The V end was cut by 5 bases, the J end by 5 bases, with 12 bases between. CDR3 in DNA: TGTGCCATCAGTACGGCCCCAGGGACCGGGGAGCTGTTTTTT. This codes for CAISTAPGTGELFF.

CDR3 DNA: TGCGCCAGCGGAGACGGGTCCTACGAGCAGTACTTC. This gives the protein CASGDGSYEQYF. The rearrangement uses TRBV10-1 and TRBJ2-7; D is unresolved. From germline, CDR1 is WNHNN and CDR2 SYGVQD (reference sequence). With 8 bases removed from V and 1 base from J, the gap between germline ends came to 9 bases. This CDR3 has 12 residues.

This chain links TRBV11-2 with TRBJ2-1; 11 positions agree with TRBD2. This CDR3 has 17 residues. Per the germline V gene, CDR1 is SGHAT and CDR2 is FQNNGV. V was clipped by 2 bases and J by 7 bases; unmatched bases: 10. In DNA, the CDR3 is TGTGCCAGCAGCTTACACTCGACTAGCGGGATATGGAATGAGCAGTTCTTC. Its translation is CASSLHSTSGIWNEQFF.